The source of this T cell receptor beta chain is a study of blood T cell repertoires in COVID-19 (dated by TCRdb to between 2020 and 2021). At the level of the whole study: Collaborator samples came from the United States, Italy and Spain and covered acute and convalescent phases of COVID-19. The material from the prospective study consisted of cDNA or gDNA derived from T cells, B-cell-depleted T cells, or PBMCs. The samples were drawn from two sources: the first 160 participants of the ongoing ImmuneRACE study, and 1,254 subjects contributed by 6 global collaborators. Deeply sampled blood TCRbeta repertoires from subjects exposed to, actively infected with, or recovered from COVID-19 were included in the dataset. Sample metadata almost always included a de-identified subject ID, COVID-19 status, age in years and sex. The repertoires were released in a freely available public database intended as a resource for research on the immune response to SARS-CoV-2. Where available, HLA class I and class II types were taken from metadata supplied by the sample provider and were not determined by assay-based typing.

V and J lose 2 bases and 4 bases, and a span of 12 bases separates them. The germline V gene (reference sequence) yields SGHAT for CDR1 and FQDESV for CDR2. From its cysteine to its phenylalanine, the CDR3 spans 15 amino acids. Here the CDR3 DNA is all that survives: 45 bases in frame from base 1. TCRbeta CDR3 regions were amplified from genomic DNA using the immunoSEQ Assay, a bias-controlled multiplex PCR. On the study's bioinformatics: The number of nucleated cells in each sample was estimated by amplification of reference gene primers within the assay. To quantify the absolute abundance of each unique TCRbeta CDR3 rearrangement, sequence reads were collapsed and filtered. Productive Simpson clonality was computed per sample as the square root of Simpson's diversity index over productive rearrangements. Sourced from immuneACCESS, this table was stored by TCRdb with only in-frame sequences that have V and J called. A share of the clones is absent; for the studies checked, an unresolved V gene accounts for under half, and the remainder has no known explanation. The DNA gave D and trimming, while V, J and clone size come from that table. A total of under 250,000 clones appear in this sample, over 80% of them only once. The leading ten clones occupy roughly 6.4% of the sample.

Points on this clone: Which antigen it targets is not known. Qualities for individual bases were not recorded, and no much larger clone is one base off.

Collaborating institutions collected whole blood in K2EDTA tubes following their own protocols. For TCRbeta analysis, collaborators shipped samples as frozen whole blood, isolated PBMCs, or DNA extracted from either of those sample types. General study outcomes and caveats: The amount of clinical and demographic metadata varied by source and participant and was provided uncurated.

The specimen was peripheral blood. The receptor comes from a woman aged 55-70 years with active or convalescent COVID-19. The rearranged chain carries TRBV11-1 and TRBJ2-1; possibly the D gene is TRBD2, per 5 matching bases. In nucleotides, the sequence is TGTGCCAGCAGCTTAAGGACCCGGGGATACAATGAGCAGTTCTTC. This translates into CASSLRTRGYNEQFF.